The 14 T cell receptor beta chains presented below share a single source sample, sequenced in a study of T cell changes during pregnancy in multiple sclerosis. Clones were read by immunoSEQ multiplex PCR, and TCRdb kept only the in-frame ones, dropping some. The data hold 95,000 to 100,000 clones, with 92% observed a single time. The specimen comprised peripheral blood, sampled after pregnancy. The receptors were sampled from a female donor in good health, enrolled as a control in a pregnancy study.

The rearrangement links TRBV10-1 to TRBJ2-3; possible D gene TRBD2, 6 bases. Germline CDR1 reads WNHNN; CDR2 reads SYGVQD (reference sequence). CDR3 size: 14 residues. V shed 7 bases and J shed 4 bases, with 15 bases lying between them. Written as DNA, the CDR3 is TGCGCCAGCAAGAAGGGGAGGTTGGCAGATACGCAGTATTTT. This codes for CASKKGRLADTQYF.

This chain links TRBV9 with TRBJ1-2; D gene ambiguous. Per the germline V gene, CDR1 is SGDLS and CDR2 is YYNGEE. Trimming left V 7 bases short and J 11 bases short, with 15 bases between. The CDR3 runs 11 residues. The chain's CDR3 is CASGSPVRYTF. Written as DNA, the CDR3 is TGTGCCAGCGGGTCCCCCGTGCGGTACACCTTC.

The chain employs TRBV19 and TRBJ2-7; perhaps TRBD2 as D (6 bases). Trimming took off 0 bases at V and 2 bases at J, with 14 bases between the two ends. Per the germline V gene, CDR1 is LNHDA and CDR2 is SQIVND (reference sequence). The CDR3 runs to 16 residues. The CDR3 nucleotides read TGTGCCAGTAGTATAGATGATCGAGTAGCGGCCTACGAGCAGTACTTC. Translation: CASSIDDRVAAYEQYF.

Of note for this clone: Being one base from a much bigger clone, this may be a read error. The chain uses TRBV19 and TRBJ1-2, with D possibly TRBD1 on 5 matching bases. CDR3 length equals 12 residues. Germline CDR1 is LNHDA and CDR2 is SQIVND (reference sequence). The CDR3 loop reads CASSIRGYGCTF. CDR3 nucleotides: TGTGCCAGTAGTATAAGGGGCTATGGCTGCACCTTC.

The chain couples TRBV2 to TRBJ2-2, with 9 bases fitting TRBD1. The CDR3 is made up of 15 amino acids. Germline CDR1 is SNHLY and CDR2 is FYNNEI. The trim removed 6 bases at V and 3 bases at J, leaving 5 bases unmatched. The CDR3 nucleotides are TGTGCCAGCAGCCGGGACAGGGACGACACCGGGGAGCTGTTTTTT. Amino acids: CASSRDRDDTGELFF.

The rearrangement joins TRBV5-1 to TRBJ1-3; TRBD1 might be the D (5 bases). The CDR3 totals 16 residues. V dropped 0 bases and J dropped 1 base, with 11 bases sitting between them. Germline CDR1 reads SGHRS; CDR2 reads YFSETQ. CDR3 DNA sequence: TGCGCCAGCAGCTTGGGACAGCGGGGGTCTGGAAACACCATATATTTT. Translation gives CASSLGQRGSGNTIYF.

The chain has TRBV9 and TRBJ1-2; D is unresolved. The length of the CDR3 is 15 residues. Germline loops: CDR1 SGDLS, CDR2 YYNGEE. V was pared by 4 bases and J by 2 bases, with 15 bases between. CDR3 sequence: CASSPEGRPNYGYTF. The CDR3 DNA is TGTGCCAGCAGCCCCGAGGGCAGGCCAAACTATGGCTACACCTTC. The whole variable domain, remainder taken from reference TRBV9 and TRBJ1-2, is DSGVTQTPKHLITATGQRVTLRCSPRSGDLSVYWYQQSLDQGLQFLIQYYNGEERAKGNILERFSAQQFPDLHSELNLSSLELGDSALYFCASSPEGRPNYGYTFGSGTRLTVV.

This clone was detected only once. The chain joins TRBV18 to TRBJ2-1; TRBD2 aligns across 10 bases. Germline V gives CDR1 KGHSH, CDR2 LQKENI. V was clipped by 3 bases and J by 7 bases; unmatched bases: 9. This CDR3 region has 16 residues. This CDR3 reads CASSPRGLADRNEQFF. As DNA, the CDR3 is TGTGCCAGCTCACCCCGCGGACTAGCGGATAGGAATGAGCAGTTCTTC.

The V and J genes are TRBV4-1 and TRBJ1-1, with 8 nucleotides matching TRBD1. The V and J ends lost 4 bases and 11 bases, in that order; junction bases with no gene match: 12. CDR3 length equals 14 residues. CDR1 and CDR2 (germline): MGHRA, YSYEKL. CDR3 region: CASSLGSGTGEAFF. CDR3 coding DNA: TGCGCCAGCAGCCTAGGGTCCGGGACAGGTGAGGCTTTCTTT.

The J gene is TRBJ1-2, the V gene TRBV25-1; D is ambiguous. The germline V gene encodes CDR1 MGHDK and CDR2 SYGVNS. The CDR3 contains 14 residues. V was shortened by 6 bases and J by 0 bases, with 11 bases between the two germline ends. The CDR3 sequence is CASRESGANYGYTF. CDR3 DNA: TGTGCCAGCAGAGAGTCCGGAGCTAACTATGGCTACACCTTC.

The V gene is TRBV19, the J gene TRBJ2-7, with TRBD1 matching over 8 bases. J was trimmed by 2 bases and V by 6 bases; bases with no gene match: 3. CDR3 size: 13 residues. Germline CDR1 and CDR2: LNHDA and SQIVND (reference sequence). This CDR3 reads CASSAQGAYEQYF. The CDR3 bases are TGTGCCAGTAGCGCACAGGGGGCCTACGAGCAGTACTTC.

The V gene is TRBV9, the J gene TRBJ2-1, with TRBD1 matching over 7 bases. This CDR3 comprises 15 residues. Losses at the gene ends were 0 bases for V and 9 bases for J; bases not matched to a gene: 9. Per the germline V gene, CDR1 is SGDLS and CDR2 is YYNGEE. CDR3 protein: CASSVEQGLIGEQFF. CDR3 DNA sequence: TGTGCCAGCAGCGTAGAACAGGGGTTGATCGGTGAGCAGTTCTTC. The complete variable domain, with remaining parts taken from reference TRBV9 and TRBJ2-1, reads DSGVTQTPKHLITATGQRVTLRCSPRSGDLSVYWYQQSLDQGLQFLIQYYNGEERAKGNILERFSAQQFPDLHSELNLSSLELGDSALYFCASSVEQGLIGEQFFGPGTRLTVL.

This chain uses TRBV11-1 with TRBJ2-1; D not resolved. Per germline, CDR1 SGHAT and CDR2 FQDESV (reference sequence). V was pared by 1 base and J by 9 bases, with 22 bases between. CDR3 length: 17 amino acids. CDR3 DNA: TGTGCCAGCAGCTTAGGAGGAACGGCCCTGCACCCCGGTGAGCAGTTCTTC. Translation: CASSLGGTALHPGEQFF.

V usage is TRBV11-2 and J usage is TRBJ2-7; D perhaps matches TRBD2 (5 bases). Germline assignment: CDR1 SGHAT and CDR2 FQNNGV. CDR3 length: 15 residues. V gave up 5 bases and J gave up 1 base, with 15 bases separating them. DNA of the CDR3: TGTGCCAGCAGCCCCGTCACGGGAAAATCCTACGAGCAGTACTTC. This sequence encodes CASSPVTGKSYEQYF.